This TCR delta chain was retrieved from a study of Vδ1+ human thymocytes. With regard to this clone: The antigen is unknown.

Extracted RNA was reverse transcribed into cDNA. Multiplex PCR used pooled V-gene forward primers and a constant-region reverse primer to amplify CDR3s. TCRdb fed the multiplex PCR reads into CATT to redo clone calling. This sample has some 55,000 delta-chain clones, with more than 15% found just once. Germline CDR1 TSWWSYY, CDR2 QGS. The length of the CDR3 is 20 residues. J was trimmed by 3 bases and V by 4 bases; bases with no gene match: 19. The study, taken as a whole, reports: Roughly 22% of thymic delta-chain sequences were Vdelta2, with few Vdelta3, unlike blood Vdelta1+ controls. Highly polyclonal TRG and TRD repertoires with Gaussian CDR3 length distributions appeared in thymus.

The sample was Vdelta1+ gamma-delta thymocytes from the thymus. The subset denotes: FACS-sorted CD3+ TCRalphabeta- TCRVdelta1+ TCRVdelta2- thymocytes. The V and J genes are TRDV1 and TRDJ1, with TRDD3 matching 11 bases. This TCR derives from a boy younger than two who had congenital heart surgery. For the CDR3, the DNA is TGTGCTCTTGGGGGCCTATTCCTTGACTGGGGGATAAAGTTCTCCGATAAACTCATCTTT. Residues: CALGGLFLDWGIKFSDKLIF.